The present T cell receptor beta chain was sequenced within a study of T cells expressing NK-cell markers. Study-level information: According to the study, TCR beta repertoires originated from sorted CD3+CD56+NKG2C+, CD3+CD56+NKG2C- and CD3+CD56-NKG2C+ T cells. Eight donors were sequenced, seven testing HCMV-seropositive and one testing seronegative. Broader study findings: The contribution of dominant NKG2C+ clonotypes to CD8+ T cells in roughly 6 donors was roughly 1.0-7.5%.

UMI-tagged 5'RACE template switching yielded the TCR beta cDNA. Reanalyzing the 5' RACE reads, TCRdb keeps one entry per CDR3 protein, without DNA. The clone table shows about 460,000 distinct CDR3 sequences, with the ten largest holding approximately 1.5%. The V gene's germline CDR1 is SGHDN and CDR2 FVKESK. This CDR3 is 13 amino acids long. As concerns this clonotype: No antigen is known for it.

The TCR sequence derives from a woman aged 50 to 65 in good health. This rearrangement joins TRBV14 to TRBJ1-2. Input material: blood T cells: a sorted CD56 or NKG2C T cell subset, CD4+ or CD8+ T cells, or bulk PBMC T cells (not recorded which). This CDR3 is CASSPGGAFGYTF.